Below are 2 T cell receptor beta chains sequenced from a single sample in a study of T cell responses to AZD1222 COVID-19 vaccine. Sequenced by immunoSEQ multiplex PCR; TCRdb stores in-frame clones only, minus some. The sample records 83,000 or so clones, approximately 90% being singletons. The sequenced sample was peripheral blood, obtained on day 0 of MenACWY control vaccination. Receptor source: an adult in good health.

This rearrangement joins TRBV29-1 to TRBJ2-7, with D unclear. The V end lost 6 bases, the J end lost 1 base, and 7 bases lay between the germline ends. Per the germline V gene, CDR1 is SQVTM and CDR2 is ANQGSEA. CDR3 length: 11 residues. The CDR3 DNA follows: TGCAGCGTCATAGGTTCCTACGAGCAGTACTTC. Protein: CSVIGSYEQYF.

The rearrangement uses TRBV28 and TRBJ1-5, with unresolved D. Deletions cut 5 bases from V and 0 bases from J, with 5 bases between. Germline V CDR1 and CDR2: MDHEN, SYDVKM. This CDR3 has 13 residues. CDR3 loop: CASSGYSNQPQHF. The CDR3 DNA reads TGTGCCAGCAGTGGATATAGCAATCAGCCCCAGCATTTT.